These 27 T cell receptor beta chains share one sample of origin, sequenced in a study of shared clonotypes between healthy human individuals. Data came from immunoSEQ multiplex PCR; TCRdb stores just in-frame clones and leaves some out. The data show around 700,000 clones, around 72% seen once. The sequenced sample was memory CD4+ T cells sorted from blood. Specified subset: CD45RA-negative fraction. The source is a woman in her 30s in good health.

CDR3 in amino acids: CASSESLREHNEQFF. DNA for the CDR3: TGCGCCAGCAGTGAGTCTCTCAGGGAGCACAATGAGCAGTTCTTC. This chain links TRBV10-1 with TRBJ2-1; tentatively, D is TRBD1 or TRBD2 (5 bases each). Germline V lookup: CDR1 WNHNN, CDR2 SYGVQD (reference sequence). Trimming removed 0 bases from V and 5 bases from J, with 11 bases in between. The CDR3 spans 15 residues.

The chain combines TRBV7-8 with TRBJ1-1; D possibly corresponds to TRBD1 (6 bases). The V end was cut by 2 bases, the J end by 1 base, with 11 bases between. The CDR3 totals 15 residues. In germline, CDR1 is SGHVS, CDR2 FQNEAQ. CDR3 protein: CASSLMRGENTEAFF. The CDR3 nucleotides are TGTGCCAGCAGCTTAATGAGGGGGGAGAACACTGAAGCTTTCTTT. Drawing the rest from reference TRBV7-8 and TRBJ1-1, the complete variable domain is GAGVSQSPRYKVAKRGQDVALRCDPISGHVSLFWYQQALGQGPEFLTYFQNEAQLDKSGLPSDRFFAERPEGSVSTLKIQRTQQEDSAVYLCASSLMRGENTEAFFGQGTRLTVV.

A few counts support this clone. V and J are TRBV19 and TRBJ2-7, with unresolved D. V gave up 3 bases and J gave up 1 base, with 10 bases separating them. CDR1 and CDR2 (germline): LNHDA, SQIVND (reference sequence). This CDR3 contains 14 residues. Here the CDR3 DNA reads TGTGCCAGTAGTATTGGTGCCACTTCCTACGAGCAGTACTTC. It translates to CASSIGATSYEQYF.

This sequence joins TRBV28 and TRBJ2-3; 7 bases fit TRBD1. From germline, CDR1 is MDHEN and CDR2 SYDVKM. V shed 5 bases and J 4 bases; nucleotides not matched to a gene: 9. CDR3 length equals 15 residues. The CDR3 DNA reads TGTGCCAGCAGTGAATTGGTAGGGGGCGCAGATACGCAGTATTTT. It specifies CASSELVGGADTQYF.

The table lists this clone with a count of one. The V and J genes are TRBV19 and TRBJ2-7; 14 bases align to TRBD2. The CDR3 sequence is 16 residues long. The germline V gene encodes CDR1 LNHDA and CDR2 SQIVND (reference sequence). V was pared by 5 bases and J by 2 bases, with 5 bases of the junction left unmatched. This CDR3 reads CASSPRTSGRTYEQYF. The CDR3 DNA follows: TGTGCCAGTAGTCCCAGGACTAGCGGGAGGACCTACGAGCAGTACTTC.

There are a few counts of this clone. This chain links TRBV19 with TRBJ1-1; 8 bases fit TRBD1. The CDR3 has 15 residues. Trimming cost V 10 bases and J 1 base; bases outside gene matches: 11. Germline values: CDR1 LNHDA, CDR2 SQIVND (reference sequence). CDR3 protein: CATTTGAKPNTEAFF. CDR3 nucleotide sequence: TGTGCCACCACGACAGGGGCCAAGCCGAACACTGAAGCTTTCTTT.

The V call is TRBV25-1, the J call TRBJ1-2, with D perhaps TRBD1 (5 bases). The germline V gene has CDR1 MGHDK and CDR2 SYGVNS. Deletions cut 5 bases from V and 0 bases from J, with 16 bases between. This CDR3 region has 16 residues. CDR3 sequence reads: CASSLYPLTANYGYTF. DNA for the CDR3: TGTGCCAGCAGTTTATACCCTCTGACAGCTAACTATGGCTACACCTTC.

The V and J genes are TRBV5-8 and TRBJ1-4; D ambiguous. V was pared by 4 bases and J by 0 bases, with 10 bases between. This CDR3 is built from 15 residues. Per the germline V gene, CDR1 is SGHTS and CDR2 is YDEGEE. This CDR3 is CASSLEPATNEKLFF. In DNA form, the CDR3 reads TGTGCCAGCAGCCTAGAACCCGCAACTAATGAAAAACTGTTTTTT.

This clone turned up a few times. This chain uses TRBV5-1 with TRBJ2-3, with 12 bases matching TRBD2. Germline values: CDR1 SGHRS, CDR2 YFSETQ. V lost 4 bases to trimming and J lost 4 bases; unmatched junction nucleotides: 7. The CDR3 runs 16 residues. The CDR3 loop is CASSVRLAGAADTQYF. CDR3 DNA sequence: TGCGCCAGCAGCGTACGACTAGCGGGAGCTGCAGATACGCAGTATTTT.

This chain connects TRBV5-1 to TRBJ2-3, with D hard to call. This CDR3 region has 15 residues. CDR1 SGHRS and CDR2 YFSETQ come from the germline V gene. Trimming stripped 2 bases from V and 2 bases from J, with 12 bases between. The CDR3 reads CASSFYFYNTDTQYF. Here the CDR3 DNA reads TGCGCCAGCAGCTTCTATTTCTACAACACAGATACGCAGTATTTT. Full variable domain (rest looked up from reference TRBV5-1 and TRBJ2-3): KAGVTQTPRYLIKTRGQQVTLSCSPISGHRSVSWYQQTPGQGLQFLFEYFSETQRNKGNFPGRFSGRQFSNSRSEMNVSTLELGDSALYLCASSFYFYNTDTQYFGPGTRLTVL.

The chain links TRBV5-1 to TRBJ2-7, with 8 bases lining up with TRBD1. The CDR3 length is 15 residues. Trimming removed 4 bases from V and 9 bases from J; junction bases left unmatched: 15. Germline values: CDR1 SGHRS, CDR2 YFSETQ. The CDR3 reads CASSPTGDPSGPQYF. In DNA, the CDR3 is TGCGCCAGCAGCCCGACAGGGGACCCATCTGGGCCGCAGTACTTC.

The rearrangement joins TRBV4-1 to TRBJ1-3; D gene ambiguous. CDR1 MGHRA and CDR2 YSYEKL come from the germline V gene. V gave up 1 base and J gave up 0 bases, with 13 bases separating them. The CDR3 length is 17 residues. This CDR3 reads CASSQVVPGFSGNTIYF. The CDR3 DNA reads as TGCGCCAGCAGCCAAGTGGTTCCAGGTTTCTCTGGAAACACCATATATTTT.

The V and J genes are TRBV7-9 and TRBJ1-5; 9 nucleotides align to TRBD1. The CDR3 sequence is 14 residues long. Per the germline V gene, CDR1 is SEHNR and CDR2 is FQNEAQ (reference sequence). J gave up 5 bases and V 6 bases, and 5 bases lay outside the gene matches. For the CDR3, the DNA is TGTGCCAGCAGTCCCGGGACAGGGTATCAGCCCCAGCATTTT. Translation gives CASSPGTGYQPQHF.

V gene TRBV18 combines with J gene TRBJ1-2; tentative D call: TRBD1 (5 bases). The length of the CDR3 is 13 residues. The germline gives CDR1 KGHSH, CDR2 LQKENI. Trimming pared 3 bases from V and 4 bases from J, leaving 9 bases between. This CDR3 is CASSPFDSYGYTF. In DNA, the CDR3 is TGTGCCAGCTCACCCTTCGACAGCTATGGCTACACCTTC.

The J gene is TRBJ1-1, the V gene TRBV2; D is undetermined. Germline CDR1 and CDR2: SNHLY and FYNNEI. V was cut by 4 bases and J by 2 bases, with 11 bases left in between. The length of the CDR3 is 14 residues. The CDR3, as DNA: TGTGCCAGCAGTGGCCCGACAAGAAACACTGAAGCTTTCTTT. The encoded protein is CASSGPTRNTEAFF.

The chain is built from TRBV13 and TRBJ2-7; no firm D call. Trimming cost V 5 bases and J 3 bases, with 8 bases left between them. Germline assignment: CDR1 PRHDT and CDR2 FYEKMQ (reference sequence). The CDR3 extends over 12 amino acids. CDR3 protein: CASSLHGYEQYF. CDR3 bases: TGTGCCAGCAGCCTACACGGCTACGAGCAGTACTTC. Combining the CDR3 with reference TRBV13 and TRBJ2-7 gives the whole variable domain AAGVIQSPRHLIKEKRETATLKCYPIPRHDTVYWYQQGPGQDPQFLISFYEKMQSDKGSIPDRFSAQQFSDYHSELNMSSLELGDSALYFCASSLHGYEQYFGPGTRLTVT.

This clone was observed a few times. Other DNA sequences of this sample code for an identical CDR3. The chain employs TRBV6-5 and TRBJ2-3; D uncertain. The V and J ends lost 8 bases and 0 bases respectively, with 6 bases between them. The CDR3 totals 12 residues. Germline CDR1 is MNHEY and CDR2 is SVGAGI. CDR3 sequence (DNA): TGTGCCAGCTCCGGTAGCACAGATACGCAGTATTTT. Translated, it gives CASSGSTDTQYF.

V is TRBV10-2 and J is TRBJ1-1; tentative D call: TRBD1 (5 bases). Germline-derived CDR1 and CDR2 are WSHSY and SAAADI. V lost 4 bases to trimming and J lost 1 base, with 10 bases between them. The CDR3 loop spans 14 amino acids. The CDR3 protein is CASSVQGQNTEAFF. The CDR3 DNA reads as TGCGCCAGCAGTGTCCAGGGCCAGAACACTGAAGCTTTCTTT.

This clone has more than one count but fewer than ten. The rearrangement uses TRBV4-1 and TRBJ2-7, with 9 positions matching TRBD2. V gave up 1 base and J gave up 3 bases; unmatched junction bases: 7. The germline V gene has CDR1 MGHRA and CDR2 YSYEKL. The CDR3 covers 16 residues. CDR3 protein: CASSQVLAGSNYEQYF. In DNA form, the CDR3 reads TGCGCCAGCAGCCAAGTCCTAGCGGGATCCAACTACGAGCAGTACTTC.

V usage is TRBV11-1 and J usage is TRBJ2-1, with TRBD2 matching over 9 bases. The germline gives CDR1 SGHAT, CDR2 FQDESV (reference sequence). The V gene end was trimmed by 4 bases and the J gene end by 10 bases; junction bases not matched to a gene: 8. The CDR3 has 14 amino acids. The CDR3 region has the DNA TGTGCCAGCAGCTCAGCGGGAGGATATGGGGAGCAGTTCTTC. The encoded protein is CASSSAGGYGEQFF.

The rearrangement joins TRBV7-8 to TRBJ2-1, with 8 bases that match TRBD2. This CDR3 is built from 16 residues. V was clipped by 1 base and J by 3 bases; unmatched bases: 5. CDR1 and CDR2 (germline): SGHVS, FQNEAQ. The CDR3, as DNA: TGTGCCAGCAGCTTAGTAGCTAGCGGGTACTACAATGAGCAGTTCTTC. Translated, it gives CASSLVASGYYNEQFF.

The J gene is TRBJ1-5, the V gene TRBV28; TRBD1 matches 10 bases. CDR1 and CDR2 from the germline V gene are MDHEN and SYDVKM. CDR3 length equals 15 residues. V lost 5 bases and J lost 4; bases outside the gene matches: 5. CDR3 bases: TGTGCCAGCAGTCGGACAGGGGGTTCGAATCAGCCCCAGCATTTT. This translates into CASSRTGGSNQPQHF.

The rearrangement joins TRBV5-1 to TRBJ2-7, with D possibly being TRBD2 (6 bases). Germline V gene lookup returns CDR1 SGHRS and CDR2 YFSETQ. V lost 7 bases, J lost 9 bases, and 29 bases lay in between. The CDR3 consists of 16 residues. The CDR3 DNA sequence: TGCGCCAGCTCGGGTCGTAGCGGCGGGACGCCTCTGGCGCAGTACTTC. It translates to CASSGRSGGTPLAQYF.

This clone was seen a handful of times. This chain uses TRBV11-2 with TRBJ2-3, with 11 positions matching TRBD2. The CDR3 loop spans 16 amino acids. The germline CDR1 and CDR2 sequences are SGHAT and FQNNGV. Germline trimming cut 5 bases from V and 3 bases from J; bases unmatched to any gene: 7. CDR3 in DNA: TGTGCCAGCAGCCGTTCTACTAGCGGGAGAACAGATACGCAGTATTTT. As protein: CASSRSTSGRTDTQYF. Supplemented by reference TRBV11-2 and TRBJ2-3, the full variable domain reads EAGVAQSPRYKIIEKRQSVAFWCNPISGHATLYWYQQILGQGPKLLIQFQNNGVVDDSQLPKDRFSAERLKGVDSTLKIQPAKLEDSAVYLCASSRSTSGRTDTQYFGPGTRLTVL.

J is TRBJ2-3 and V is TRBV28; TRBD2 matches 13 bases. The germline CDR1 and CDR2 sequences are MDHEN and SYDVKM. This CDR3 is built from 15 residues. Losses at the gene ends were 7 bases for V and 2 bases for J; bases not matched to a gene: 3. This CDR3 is CASITSGRATDTQYF. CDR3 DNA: TGTGCCAGCATTACTAGCGGGAGGGCCACAGATACGCAGTATTTT.

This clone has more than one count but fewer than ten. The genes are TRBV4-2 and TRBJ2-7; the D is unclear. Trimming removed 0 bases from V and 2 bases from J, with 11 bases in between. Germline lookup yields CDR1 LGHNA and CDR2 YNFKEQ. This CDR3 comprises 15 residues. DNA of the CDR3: TGTGCCAGCAGCCAAGATTATACGGATACCTACGAGCAGTACTTC. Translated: CASSQDYTDTYEQYF.

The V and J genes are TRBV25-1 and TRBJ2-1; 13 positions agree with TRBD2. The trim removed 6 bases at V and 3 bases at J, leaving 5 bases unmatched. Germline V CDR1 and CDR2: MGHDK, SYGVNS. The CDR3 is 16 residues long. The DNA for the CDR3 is TGTGCCAGCAGAGGGACTAGCGGGACCCTCTACAATGAGCAGTTCTTC. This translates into CASRGTSGTLYNEQFF. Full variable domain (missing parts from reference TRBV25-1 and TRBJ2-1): EADIYQTPRYLVIGTGKKITLECSQTMGHDKMYWYQQDPGMELHLIHYSYGVNSTEKGDLSSESTVSRIRTEHFPLTLESARPSHTSQYLCASRGTSGTLYNEQFFGPGTRLTVL.